The 27 T cell receptor beta chains presented below share a single source sample, sequenced in a study of T-cell memory formation after mild COVID-19. TCRdb fed the 5' RACE reads into MiXCR, producing one record per CDR3 protein. The sample contains under 250,000 distinct CDR3 sequences, roughly 9.4% of which appear only once. Input material: PBMCs or a T cell subset sorted from them (not recorded which). The source is a man between 18 and 35 years old who had mild COVID-19 (a few samples of this study predate the infection). Cell type and time point are not known.

The chain links TRBV12-2 to TRBJ1-5. TRBV12-2 is labeled a pseudogene. This CDR3 comprises 13 residues. The DNA of the CDR3 is TGTGCAAGGCGGATTCGGGCAGTTCCGCCCCAGCATTTT. Translated, it gives CARRIRAVPPQHF.

The V and J genes are TRBV7-2 and TRBJ2-3; 9 bases fit TRBD2. The CDR3 totals 16 residues. V was pared by 8 bases and J by 2 bases, with 11 bases of the junction left unmatched. Germline lookup yields CDR1 SGHTA and CDR2 FQGNSA. The CDR3 loop is CASPGGSGGHTDTQYF. The CDR3 bases are TGTGCCAGCCCGGGGGGTAGCGGGGGCCACACAGATACGCAGTATTTT. Based on the CDR3 plus reference TRBV7-2 and TRBJ2-3, the full variable domain is GAGVSQSPSNKVTEKGKDVELRCDPISGHTALYWYRQSLGQGLEFLIYFQGNSAPDKSGLPSDRFSAERTGGSVSTLTIQRTQQEDSAVYLCASPGGSGGHTDTQYFGPGTRLTVL.

In this sample, this clonotype turned up a few times. CDR3 amino acids: CSAGRGNTDTQYF. The CDR3, as DNA: TGCAGTGCTGGGCGGGGTAACACAGATACGCAGTATTTT. The chain couples TRBV20-1 to TRBJ2-3; D may be TRBD2 (6 bases). Germline lookup yields CDR1 DFQATT and CDR2 SNEGSKA (reference sequence). CDR3 length: 13 residues. The V end was cut by 5 bases, the J end by 2 bases, with 11 bases between.

This clonotype was seen a few times. The DNA for the CDR3 is TGTGCCAGCAGCCAAGTTAGGATTGACAGCTACGAGCAGTACGTC. Its translation: CASSQVRIDSYEQYV. The J gene is TRBJ2-7, the V gene TRBV4-2, with D possibly being TRBD1 (5 bases). With 1 base removed from V and 3 bases from J, the gap between germline ends came to 13 bases. CDR3 length: 15 amino acids. Germline loops: CDR1 LGHNA, CDR2 YNFKEQ.

The genes are TRBV12-3 or TRBV12-4 and TRBJ1-6; possible D gene TRBD1, 5 bases. This CDR3 has 13 residues. V was clipped by 7 bases and J by 4 bases, with 8 bases between them. CDR3 bases: TGTGCCAGCAACCGGGGGTATAATTCACCCCTCCACTTT. Residues: CASNRGYNSPLHF.

The rearrangement joins TRBV7-3 to TRBJ2-1; D tentatively fits TRBD1 or TRBD2 (6 bases each). CDR3 size: 16 residues. Germline CDR1 SGHTA, CDR2 FQGTGA. V was clipped by 2 bases and J by 2 bases, with 13 bases between them. The chain's CDR3 is CASSLVVGGPYNEQFF. CDR3 sequence (DNA): TGTGCCAGCAGCTTAGTAGTGGGGGGCCCCTACAATGAGCAGTTCTTC.

This clonotype was recorded at least ten times. The V and J genes are TRBV3-1 and TRBJ2-3; TRBD2 might be the D (7 bases). The V gene lost 1 base and the J gene lost 4 bases, with 12 bases spanning the gap. Per the germline V gene, CDR1 is LGHDT and CDR2 is YNNKEL (reference sequence). The CDR3 consists of 15 residues. The CDR3 protein is CASSQGGGPSDTQYF. The CDR3 coding sequence is TGTGCCAGCAGCCAAGGCGGGGGCCCATCAGATACGCAGTATTTT.

This clonotype was counted at least ten times. The chain is built from TRBV6-2 or TRBV6-3 and TRBJ2-7, with unresolved D. The germline CDR1 and CDR2 sequences are MNHEY and SVGEGT. The CDR3 contains 13 residues. Trimming left V 4 bases short and J 0 bases short, with 7 bases between. The CDR3 here is CASSSQSSYEQYF. DNA for the CDR3: TGTGCCAGCAGTTCACAGAGCTCCTACGAGCAGTACTTC.

This chain uses TRBV5-1 with TRBJ1-4; unclear D gene. Germline assignment: CDR1 SGHRS and CDR2 YFSETQ. The CDR3 is 15 residues long. Trimming took off 4 bases at V and 5 bases at J, with 15 bases between the two ends. DNA of the CDR3: TGCGCCAGCAGCCCCCGAGACGCCAAAAATGAAAAACTGTTTTTT. This gives the protein CASSPRDAKNEKLFF.

The rearrangement links TRBV7-9 to TRBJ2-1; D gene ambiguous. CDR3 length: 14 amino acids. V was clipped by 5 bases and J by 3 bases, with 11 bases between them. The germline V gene encodes CDR1 SEHNR and CDR2 FQNEAQ (reference sequence). CDR3 bases: TGTGCCAGCAGCAATGCTGGCGGCTACAATGAGCAGTTCTTC. It specifies CASSNAGGYNEQFF. The entire variable domain, with the rest obtained from reference TRBV7-9 and TRBJ2-1, is as follows: DTGVSQNPRHKITKRGQNVTFRCDPISEHNRLYWYRQTLGQGPEFLTYFQNEAQLEKSRLLSDRFSAERPKGSFSTLEIQRTEQGDSAMYLCASSNAGGYNEQFFGPGTRLTVL.

This clonotype was recorded a few times. J is TRBJ1-3 and V is TRBV4-1; perhaps TRBD1 as D (5 bases). This CDR3 contains 15 residues. Germline values: CDR1 MGHRA, CDR2 YSYEKL. Between the trimmed V and J ends, which lost 3 bases and 4 bases, there was a span of 13 bases. The DNA of the CDR3 is TGCGCCAGCAGCCAGACCGGGACGGGAGGAAACACCATATATTTT. It codes for CASSQTGTGGNTIYF.

This clonotype was detected a few times. This chain joins TRBV12-3 or TRBV12-4 and TRBJ2-1; D is unresolved. V lost 7 bases and J lost 0, with 7 bases in between. CDR3 length: 13 amino acids. The CDR3 nucleotides are TGTGCCAGCACGATCAACTCCTACAATGAGCAGTTCTTC. It codes for CASTINSYNEQFF.

This clonotype has ten or more counts. The chain uses TRBV12-5 and TRBJ2-7; D gene unclear. The CDR3 runs to 11 residues. From germline, CDR1 is LGHNT and CDR2 FRNRAP. Deletions cut 6 bases from V and 2 bases from J, with 5 bases between. In DNA, the CDR3 is TGTGCTAGTGGAGGAGCCTACGAGCAGTACTTC. Translated: CASGGAYEQYF.

In its sample, this clonotype was seen a few times. The chain links TRBV18 to TRBJ2-5; the D is unclear. V was pared by 3 bases and J by 1 base, with 6 bases between. The CDR3 is 13 residues long. CDR1 is KGHSH, CDR2 LQKENI, per germline. DNA of the CDR3: TGTGCCAGCTCACCGTACCTCCAAGAGACCCAGTACTTC. Its translation: CASSPYLQETQYF. Drawing the rest from reference TRBV18 and TRBJ2-5, the complete variable domain is NAGVMQNPRHLVRRRGQEARLRCSPMKGHSHVYWYRQLPEEGLKFMVYLQKENIIDESGMPKERFSAEFPKEGPSILRIQQVVRGDSAAYFCASSPYLQETQYFGPGTRLLVL.

This clonotype was picked up many times. The rearrangement uses TRBV7-8 and TRBJ2-3; 8 nucleotides align to TRBD1. Germline-derived CDR1 and CDR2 are SGHVS and FQNEAQ. The ends lost 4 bases at V and 4 bases at J; junction bases unmatched: 4. The CDR3 is made up of 14 amino acids. The CDR3 nucleotides read TGTGCCAGCAGCTACGACAGGGGTTCAGATACGCAGTATTTT. It specifies CASSYDRGSDTQYF. Based on the CDR3 plus reference TRBV7-8 and TRBJ2-3, the full variable domain is GAGVSQSPRYKVAKRGQDVALRCDPISGHVSLFWYQQALGQGPEFLTYFQNEAQLDKSGLPSDRFFAERPEGSVSTLKIQRTQQEDSAVYLCASSYDRGSDTQYFGPGTRLTVL.

The chain links TRBV5-1 to TRBJ2-1, with TRBD2 identical over 13 bases. J lost 5 bases, V lost 3 bases, and 2 bases had no gene match. Germline V gives CDR1 SGHRS, CDR2 YFSETQ. The CDR3 totals 15 residues. The chain's CDR3 is CASSSLAGGDNEQFF. CDR3 nucleotide sequence: TGCGCCAGCAGCTCACTAGCGGGGGGGGACAATGAGCAGTTCTTC.

This clonotype was counted between two and nine times. The rearrangement links TRBV6-2 or TRBV6-3 to TRBJ2-5, with 10 bases fitting TRBD1. Germline trimming cut 0 bases from V and 3 bases from J; bases unmatched to any gene: 4. The germline gives CDR1 MNHEY, CDR2 SVGEGT. The CDR3 is 16 residues long. The CDR3 protein is CASSYSIGQGEETQYF. The DNA of the CDR3 is TGTGCCAGCAGTTACTCGATCGGACAGGGGGAAGAGACCCAGTACTTC.

This clonotype was counted only a few times. The chain couples TRBV11-3 to TRBJ2-3; D not resolved. Germline CDR1 SGHNT, CDR2 YENEEA. The CDR3 totals 14 residues. V dropped 0 bases and J dropped 6 bases, with 10 bases sitting between them. The CDR3 DNA sequence: TGTGCCAGCAGCTTAGAACCTAGGGCCGATACGCAGTATTTT. This encodes CASSLEPRADTQYF.

J is TRBJ2-1 and V is TRBV7-9; D is perhaps TRBD1 (5 bases). From germline, CDR1 is SEHNR and CDR2 FQNEAQ (reference sequence). Trimming left V 0 bases short and J 7 bases short, with 7 bases between. The CDR3 extends over 13 amino acids. CDR3 sequence (DNA): TGTGCCAGCAGCTTAGCCAGGGTTAATGAGCAGTTCTTC. It yields the protein CASSLARVNEQFF. Full variable domain (outside the CDR3, taken from reference TRBV7-9 and TRBJ2-1): DTGVSQNPRHKITKRGQNVTFRCDPISEHNRLYWYRQTLGQGPEFLTYFQNEAQLEKSRLLSDRFSAERPKGSFSTLEIQRTEQGDSAMYLCASSLARVNEQFFGPGTRLTVL.

This clonotype turned up a few times. The chain is built from TRBV6-4 and TRBJ2-5; weak D call: TRBD1 (5 bases). Per the germline V gene, CDR1 is MRHNA and CDR2 is SNTAGT. This CDR3 contains 13 residues. Trimming removed 11 bases from V and 5 bases from J, with 18 bases in between. CDR3 nucleotide sequence: TGTGCCGGCGACTTTGACAGTCGGGAGACCCAGTACTTC. As protein: CAGDFDSRETQYF.

This clonotype was found a few times. The chain uses TRBV20-1 and TRBJ1-1; no reliable D call. This CDR3 is 13 amino acids long. From germline, CDR1 is DFQATT and CDR2 SNEGSKA (reference sequence). Trimming took off 5 bases at V and 10 bases at J, with 20 bases between the two ends. The CDR3 protein is CSAPHPGDWRAFF. The CDR3 DNA is TGCAGTGCTCCCCACCCCGGGGATTGGAGAGCTTTCTTT.

Ten or more counts support this clonotype. This chain uses TRBV6-5 with TRBJ2-3; D might be TRBD1 (6 bases). CDR1 MNHEY and CDR2 SVGAGI come from the germline V gene. This CDR3 is built from 14 residues. Trimming shortened V by 6 bases and J by 6 bases, and 16 bases separated the two germline ends. CDR3 sequence reads: CASSQTGYGDTQYF. In nucleotides, the CDR3 is TGTGCCAGCAGCCAAACAGGGTATGGGGATACGCAGTATTTT.

This clonotype was seen a handful of times. The rearrangement joins TRBV7-9 to TRBJ1-1; D unclear. Germline loops: CDR1 SEHNR, CDR2 FQNEAQ (reference sequence). V was cut by 1 base and J by 8 bases, with 11 bases left in between. CDR3 size: 13 residues. The chain's CDR3 is CASSLEVGGEAFF. The CDR3 DNA reads TGTGCCAGCAGCTTAGAGGTAGGCGGGGAAGCTTTCTTT. Drawing the rest from reference TRBV7-9 and TRBJ1-1, the complete variable domain is DTGVSQNPRHKITKRGQNVTFRCDPISEHNRLYWYRQTLGQGPEFLTYFQNEAQLEKSRLLSDRFSAERPKGSFSTLEIQRTEQGDSAMYLCASSLEVGGEAFFGQGTRLTVV.

This clonotype was found many times. One junction end does not reproduce the germline sequence, and a read error may be involved. The V call is TRBV5-1, the J call TRBJ2-1; no clear D. This CDR3 region has 15 residues. The germline CDR1 and CDR2 sequences are SGHRS and YFSETQ. The CDR3 nucleotides read TGTGCCAGCAGCTTAGCAGGTAGCTCCTACAATGAGCAGTTCTTC. Encoded protein: CASSLAGSSYNEQFF.

This chain uses TRBV5-5 with TRBJ2-7; D gene ambiguous. V lost 0 bases to trimming and J lost 3 bases, with 4 bases between them. CDR1 is SGHKS, CDR2 YYEKEE, per germline (reference sequence). This CDR3 is built from 12 residues. CDR3 DNA sequence: TGTGCCAGCAGCTTGGCTTTCTACGAGCAGTACGTC. Protein: CASSLAFYEQYV.

The chain joins TRBV29-1 to TRBJ2-7; 8 bases align to TRBD1. V shed 6 bases and J 4 bases; nucleotides not matched to a gene: 5. Per germline, CDR1 SQVTM and CDR2 ANQGSEA. This CDR3 contains 12 residues. The CDR3, as DNA: TGCAGCGTCAGACAGGGGCCTTACGAGCAGTACTTC. Amino acids: CSVRQGPYEQYF.

This clonotype was counted between two and nine times. CDR3 DNA: TGCGCCAGCAGCTTTCAGGGCCTTGGGACAGATACGCAGTATTTT. This translates into CASSFQGLGTDTQYF. The chain joins TRBV5-1 to TRBJ2-3, with D possibly TRBD1 on 5 matching bases. CDR1 SGHRS and CDR2 YFSETQ come from the germline V gene. V was trimmed by 2 bases and J by 3 bases, leaving 13 bases between them. There are 15 residues in the CDR3.